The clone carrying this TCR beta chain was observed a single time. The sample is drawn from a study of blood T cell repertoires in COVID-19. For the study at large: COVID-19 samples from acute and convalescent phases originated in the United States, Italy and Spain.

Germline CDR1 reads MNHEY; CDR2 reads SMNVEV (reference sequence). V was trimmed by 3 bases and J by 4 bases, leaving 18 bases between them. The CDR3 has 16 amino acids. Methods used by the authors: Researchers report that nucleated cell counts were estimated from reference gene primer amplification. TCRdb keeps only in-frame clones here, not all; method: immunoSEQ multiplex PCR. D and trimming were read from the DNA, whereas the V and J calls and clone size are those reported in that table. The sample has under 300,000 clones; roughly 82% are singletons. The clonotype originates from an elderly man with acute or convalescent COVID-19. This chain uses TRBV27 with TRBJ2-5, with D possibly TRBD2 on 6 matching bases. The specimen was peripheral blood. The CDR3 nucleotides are TGTGCCAGCAGTTTCGTCGTGCCCTCGGGAGCAGAGACCCAGTACTTC. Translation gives CASSFVVPSGAETQYF.